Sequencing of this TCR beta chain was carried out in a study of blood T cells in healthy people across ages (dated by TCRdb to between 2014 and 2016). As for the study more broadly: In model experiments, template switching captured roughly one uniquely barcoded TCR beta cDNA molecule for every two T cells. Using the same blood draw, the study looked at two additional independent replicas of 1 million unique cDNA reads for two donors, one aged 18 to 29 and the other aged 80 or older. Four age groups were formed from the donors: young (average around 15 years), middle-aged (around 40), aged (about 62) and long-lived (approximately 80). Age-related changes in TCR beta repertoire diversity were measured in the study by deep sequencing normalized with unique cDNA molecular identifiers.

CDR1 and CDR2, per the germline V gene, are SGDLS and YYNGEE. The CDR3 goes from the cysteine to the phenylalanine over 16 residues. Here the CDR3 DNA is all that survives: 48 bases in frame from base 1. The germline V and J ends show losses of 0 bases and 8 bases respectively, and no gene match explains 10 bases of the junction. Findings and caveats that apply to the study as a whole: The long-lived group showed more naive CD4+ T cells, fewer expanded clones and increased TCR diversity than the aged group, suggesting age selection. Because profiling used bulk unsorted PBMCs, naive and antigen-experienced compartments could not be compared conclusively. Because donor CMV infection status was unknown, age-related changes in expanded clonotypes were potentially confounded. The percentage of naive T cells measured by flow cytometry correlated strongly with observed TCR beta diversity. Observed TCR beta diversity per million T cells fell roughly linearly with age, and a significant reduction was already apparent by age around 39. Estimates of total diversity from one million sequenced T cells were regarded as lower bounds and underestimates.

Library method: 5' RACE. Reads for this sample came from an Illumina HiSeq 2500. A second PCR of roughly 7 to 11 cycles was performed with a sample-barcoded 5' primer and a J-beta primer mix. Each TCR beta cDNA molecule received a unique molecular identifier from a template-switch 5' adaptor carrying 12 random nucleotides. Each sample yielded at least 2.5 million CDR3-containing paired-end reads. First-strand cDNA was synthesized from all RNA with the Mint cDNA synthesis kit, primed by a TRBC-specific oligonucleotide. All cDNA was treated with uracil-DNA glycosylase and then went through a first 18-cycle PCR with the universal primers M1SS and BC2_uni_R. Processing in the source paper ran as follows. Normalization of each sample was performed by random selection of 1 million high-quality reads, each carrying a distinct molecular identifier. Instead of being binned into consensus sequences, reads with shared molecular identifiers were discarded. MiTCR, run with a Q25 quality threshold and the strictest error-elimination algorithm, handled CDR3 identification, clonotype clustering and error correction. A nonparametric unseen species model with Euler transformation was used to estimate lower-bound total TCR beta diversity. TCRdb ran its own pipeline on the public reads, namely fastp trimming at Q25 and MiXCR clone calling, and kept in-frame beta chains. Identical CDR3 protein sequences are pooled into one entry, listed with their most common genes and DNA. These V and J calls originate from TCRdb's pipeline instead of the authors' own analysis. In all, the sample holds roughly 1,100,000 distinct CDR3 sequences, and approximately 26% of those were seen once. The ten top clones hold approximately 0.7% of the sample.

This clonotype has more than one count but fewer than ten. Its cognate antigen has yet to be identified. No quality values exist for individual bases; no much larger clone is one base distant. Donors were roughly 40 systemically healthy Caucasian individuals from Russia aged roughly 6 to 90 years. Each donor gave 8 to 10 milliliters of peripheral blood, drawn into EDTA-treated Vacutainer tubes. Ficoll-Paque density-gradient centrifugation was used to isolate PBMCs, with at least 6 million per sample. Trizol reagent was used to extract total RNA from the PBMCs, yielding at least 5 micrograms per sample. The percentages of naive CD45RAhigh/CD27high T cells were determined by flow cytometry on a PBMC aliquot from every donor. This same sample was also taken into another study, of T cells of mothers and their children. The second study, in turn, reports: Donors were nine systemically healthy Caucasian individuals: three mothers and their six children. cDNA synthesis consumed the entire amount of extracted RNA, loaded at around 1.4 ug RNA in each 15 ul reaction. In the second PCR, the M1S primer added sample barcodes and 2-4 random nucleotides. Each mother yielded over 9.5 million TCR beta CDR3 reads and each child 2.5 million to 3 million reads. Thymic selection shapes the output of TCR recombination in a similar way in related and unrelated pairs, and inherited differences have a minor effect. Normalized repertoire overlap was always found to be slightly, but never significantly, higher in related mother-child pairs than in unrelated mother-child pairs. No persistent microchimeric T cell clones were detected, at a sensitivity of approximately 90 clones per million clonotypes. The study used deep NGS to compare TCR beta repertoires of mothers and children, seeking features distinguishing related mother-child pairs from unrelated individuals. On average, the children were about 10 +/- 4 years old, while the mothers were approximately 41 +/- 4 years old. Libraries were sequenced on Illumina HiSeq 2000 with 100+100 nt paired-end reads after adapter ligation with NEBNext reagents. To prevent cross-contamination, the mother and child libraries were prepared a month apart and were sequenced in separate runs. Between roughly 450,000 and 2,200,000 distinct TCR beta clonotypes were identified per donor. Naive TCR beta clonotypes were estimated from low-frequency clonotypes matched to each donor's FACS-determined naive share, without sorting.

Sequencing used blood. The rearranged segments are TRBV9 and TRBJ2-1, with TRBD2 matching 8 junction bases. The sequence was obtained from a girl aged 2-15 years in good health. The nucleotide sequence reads TGTGCCAGCAGCGTAGAGGGCAGCGGGAGTTACTATGAGCAGTTCTTC. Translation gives CASSVEGSGSYYEQFF.